Presented here are 26 T cell receptor beta chains from one specimen sequenced in a study of blood T cell repertoires in COVID-19. Measured with immunoSEQ multiplex PCR; TCRdb has only the in-frame clones, and not every one. The data show just over 75,000 clones, roughly 87% seen once. The sequencing input was peripheral blood. Every receptor here comes from a woman of 80 years or more with active or convalescent COVID-19.

This chain uses TRBV7-2 with TRBJ1-6, with D uncertain. The length of the CDR3 is 14 residues. With 7 bases removed from V and 14 bases from J, the gap between germline ends came to 21 bases. Looked up from germline, CDR1 is SGHTA and CDR2 is FQGNSA. DNA of the CDR3: TGTGCCAGCACCCCAGGTGGGCGGGCCCGGGCCCTCCACTTT. It yields the protein CASTPGGRARALHF.

V gene TRBV7-2 combines with J gene TRBJ1-3, with TRBD1 as a possible D gene (6 bases). Per germline, CDR1 SGHTA and CDR2 FQGNSA. Deletions cut 5 bases from V and 4 bases from J, with 15 bases between. The CDR3 length is 15 residues. CDR3 amino acids: CASSPRQVWGNTIYF. The CDR3 DNA sequence: TGTGCCAGCAGCCCGAGACAGGTCTGGGGAAACACCATATATTTT.

The rearrangement links TRBV7-9 to TRBJ2-5, with 9 bases that match TRBD2. With 3 bases clipped from V and 5 bases from J, the junction kept 7 bases outside the gene matches. In germline, CDR1 is SEHNR, CDR2 FQNEAQ (reference sequence). The CDR3 has 15 amino acids. CDR3 DNA: TGTGCCAGCAGCTTGATTAGCGGGAGAGGGGAGACCCAGTACTTC. It encodes CASSLISGRGETQYF.

The CDR3 loop reads CAISELGTGLAGEQFF. CDR3 coding DNA: TGTGCCATCAGTGAGTTGGGAACTGGACTAGCCGGGGAGCAGTTCTTC. This sequence joins TRBV10-3 and TRBJ2-1; 8 bases are shared with TRBD2. Germline V gene data show CDR1 as ENHRY and CDR2 as SYGVKD. V lost 1 base and J lost 10; bases outside the gene matches: 12. This CDR3 has 16 residues.

The chain recombines TRBV16 with TRBJ2-1; 12 bases align to TRBD2. CDR1 KGHSY and CDR2 FQNENV come from the germline V gene. Germline trimming cut 2 bases from V and 8 bases from J; bases unmatched to any gene: 10. The length of the CDR3 is 17 residues. For the CDR3, the DNA is TGTGCCAGCAGCCAAACCCCGACTAGCGGGAGAGGGGATGAGCAGTTCTTC. This encodes CASSQTPTSGRGDEQFF.

CDR3 loop: CASSQGVMGLRETQYF. The DNA of the CDR3 is TGCGCCAGCAGCCAAGGGGTTATGGGGCTTAGGGAGACCCAGTACTTC. The chain combines TRBV4-1 with TRBJ2-5, with a possible D match to TRBD1 (5 bases). The CDR3 has 16 residues. Looked up from germline, CDR1 is MGHRA and CDR2 is YSYEKL. Trimming left V 1 base short and J 5 bases short, with 17 bases between.

This clone came up a few times. The chain recombines TRBV7-2 with TRBJ2-6, with D tentatively TRBD2 (5 bases). CDR1 and CDR2 from the germline V gene are SGHTA and FQGNSA. The CDR3 sequence is 17 residues long. Trimming removed 5 bases from V and 1 base from J, with 15 bases in between. The CDR3 nucleotides are TGTGCCAGCAGCCGTGACGGCTTAGCGTCTGGGGCCAACGTCCTGACTTTC. Its protein product is CASSRDGLASGANVLTF.

The genes are TRBV7-2 and TRBJ2-1, with 7 bases matching TRBD2. The junction had 7 bases not matched to a gene; V was cut back by 3 bases and J by 11 bases. Germline V gene lookup returns CDR1 SGHTA and CDR2 FQGNSA. The CDR3 has 13 residues. The CDR3 DNA reads as TGTGCCAGCAGCTTCCGGGACTATCCCCAGCAGTTCTTC. This codes for CASSFRDYPQQFF.

The genes are TRBV2 and TRBJ2-4; tentatively, D is TRBD1 (6 bases). This CDR3 is built from 18 residues. The germline CDR1 and CDR2 sequences are SNHLY and FYNNEI. V was trimmed by 6 bases and J by 2 bases, leaving 23 bases between them. CDR3: CASRPGQIGPLSKNIQYF. The CDR3 bases are TGTGCCAGCAGGCCGGGACAAATAGGGCCCCTATCCAAAAACATTCAGTACTTC.

CDR3 amino acids: CASGPTGHNEQFF. Written as DNA, the CDR3 is TGTGCCAGCGGGCCGACAGGGCACAATGAGCAGTTCTTC. The rearrangement joins TRBV6-5 to TRBJ2-1, with TRBD1 matching over 7 bases. V shed 8 bases and J 5 bases; nucleotides not matched to a gene: 6. This CDR3 has 13 residues. Per the germline V gene, CDR1 is MNHEY and CDR2 is SVGAGI.

The chain carries TRBV6-6 and TRBJ1-4; weak D call: TRBD1 (6 bases). The CDR3 extends over 15 amino acids. Germline V lookup: CDR1 MNHNY, CDR2 SVGAGI (reference sequence). V dropped 2 bases and J dropped 4 bases, with 11 bases sitting between them. CDR3 residues: CASSYGDTDNEKLFF. In DNA, the CDR3 is TGTGCCAGCAGTTACGGGGACACCGATAATGAAAAACTGTTTTTT.

V usage is TRBV18 and J usage is TRBJ1-3, with TRBD1 matching 8 bases. V lost 3 bases to trimming and J lost 0 bases; unmatched junction nucleotides: 4. The CDR3 covers 16 residues. CDR1 and CDR2 from the germline V gene are KGHSH and LQKENI. CDR3 coding DNA: TGTGCCAGCTCACCGGGACAGGTCACCTCTGGAAACACCATATATTTT. It yields the protein CASSPGQVTSGNTIYF.

This clone is labeled as medium-sized. This chain joins TRBV5-1 and TRBJ1-2; tentative D call: TRBD1 (6 bases). Trimming pared 4 bases from V and 7 bases from J, leaving 14 bases between. Germline V gene sequence: CDR1 SGHRS, CDR2 YFSETQ. The CDR3 has 13 amino acids. This CDR3 reads CASSDYRDGGYTF. DNA for the CDR3: TGCGCCAGCAGCGACTACAGGGACGGTGGCTACACCTTC.

The CDR3 DNA reads as TGTGCCAGCAGCCCGAGAGGCGGGAGCGGGTACGAGCAGTACTTC. This gives the protein CASSPRGGSGYEQYF. The chain joins TRBV9 to TRBJ2-7; TRBD2 aligns across 7 bases. J gave up 4 bases and V 4 bases, and 11 bases lay outside the gene matches. The germline CDR1 and CDR2 sequences are SGDLS and YYNGEE. The CDR3 contains 15 residues.

The chain is built from TRBV6-2 or TRBV6-3 and TRBJ2-7; TRBD2 matches at 8 bases. The ends lost 5 bases at V and 0 bases at J; junction bases unmatched: 3. The germline CDR1 and CDR2 sequences are MNHEY and SVGEGT. This CDR3 has 14 residues. The CDR3 is CASSDSGVSYEQYF. CDR3 DNA sequence: TGTGCCAGCAGTGATAGCGGGGTCTCCTACGAGCAGTACTTC.

The V gene is TRBV2, the J gene TRBJ2-3; maybe TRBD2 (5 bases). V lost 4 bases to trimming and J lost 9 bases, with 17 bases between them. This CDR3 is built from 14 residues. The germline V gene encodes CDR1 SNHLY and CDR2 FYNNEI. The CDR3 DNA reads TGTGCCAGCAGTGCCGTGTCAGGACTTGGGACGCAGTATTTT. It encodes CASSAVSGLGTQYF.

The chain carries TRBV4-3 and TRBJ2-6, with D uncertain. Trimming took 0 bases from V and 0 from J, leaving 9 bases between them. Germline-derived CDR1 and CDR2 are LGHNA and YSLEER. The CDR3 has 17 amino acids. This chain's CDR3 is CASSQDAIRSGANVLTF. The CDR3 nucleotides read TGCGCCAGCAGCCAAGATGCGATTCGCTCTGGGGCCAACGTCCTGACTTTC.

The chain employs TRBV11-2 and TRBJ2-3, with D maybe TRBD1 (5 bases). V was trimmed by 1 base and J by 3 bases, leaving 8 bases between them. The germline V gene has CDR1 SGHAT and CDR2 FQNNGV. CDR3 length equals 14 residues. CDR3 in amino acids: CASSLGSGTDTQYF. The DNA for the CDR3 is TGTGCCAGCAGCTTAGGATCAGGGACAGATACGCAGTATTTT.

The V gene is TRBV9, the J gene TRBJ1-1, with no clear D. V was shortened by 0 bases and J by 0 bases, with 9 bases between the two germline ends. The CDR3 is 15 amino acids. Per germline, CDR1 SGDLS and CDR2 YYNGEE. DNA for the CDR3: TGTGCCAGCAGCGTAGCGGCGGGAATGAACACTGAAGCTTTCTTT. Amino acid sequence: CASSVAAGMNTEAFF. The full variable domain, rest sourced from reference TRBV9 and TRBJ1-1, is DSGVTQTPKHLITATGQRVTLRCSPRSGDLSVYWYQQSLDQGLQFLIQYYNGEERAKGNILERFSAQQFPDLHSELNLSSLELGDSALYFCASSVAAGMNTEAFFGQGTRLTVV.

The chain recombines TRBV5-1 with TRBJ1-1, with D possibly TRBD1 on 5 matching bases. V was cut by 2 bases and J by 4 bases, with 15 bases left in between. This CDR3 is built from 15 residues. Germline-derived CDR1 and CDR2 are SGHRS and YFSETQ. The CDR3 reads CASSFFQGAGTEAFF. The CDR3 bases are TGCGCCAGCAGCTTCTTTCAGGGAGCGGGCACTGAAGCTTTCTTT.

The chain links TRBV27 to TRBJ2-3; TRBD2 aligns across 10 bases. Unmatched junction bases numbered 11, after V lost 5 bases and J lost 3 bases. The CDR3 is 17 amino acids. Germline CDR1 and CDR2: MNHEY and SMNVEV (reference sequence). The CDR3 DNA reads as TGTGCCAGCAGTCCCCGGGCTAGCGGGGGCCTGACAGATACGCAGTATTTT. It codes for CASSPRASGGLTDTQYF.

Comment on this clone: The same CDR3 also results from other DNA sequences found in this sample. The chain has TRBV9 and TRBJ2-5; D is unclear. Germline CDR1 and CDR2: SGDLS and YYNGEE. V lost 4 bases and J 3 bases, leaving 13 bases between the germline ends. CDR3 length: 14 residues. The CDR3 DNA follows: TGTGCCAGCAGCCCCATGTTGGCGGAAGAGACCCAGTACTTC. It yields the protein CASSPMLAEETQYF.

This chain uses TRBV24-1 with TRBJ2-5, with TRBD1 matching over 9 bases. Germline V gene lookup returns CDR1 KGHDR and CDR2 SFDVKD. Losses at the gene ends were 3 bases for V and 5 bases for J; bases not matched to a gene: 15. This CDR3 contains 18 residues. For the CDR3, the DNA is TGTGCCACCAGTGATCCGAAGGCACAACAGGGGGCGATGGAGACCCAGTACTTC. It encodes CATSDPKAQQGAMETQYF.

The chain carries TRBV6-5 and TRBJ2-7; the match to TRBD1 covers 8 bases. V gave up 0 bases and J gave up 0 bases; unmatched junction bases: 4. The CDR3 contains 16 residues. Germline V gene lookup returns CDR1 MNHEY and CDR2 SVGAGI. CDR3 nucleotide sequence: TGTGCCAGCAGTTACTCGAGGACAGGGAACTCCTACGAGCAGTACTTC. As protein: CASSYSRTGNSYEQYF.

This chain joins TRBV27 and TRBJ1-3; no clear D. The germline gives CDR1 MNHEY, CDR2 SMNVEV (reference sequence). Trimming removed 4 bases at V and 0 bases at J, with 13 bases between. CDR3 length: 16 residues. The CDR3 DNA is TGTGCCAGCAGTTATAGACCGGGAGTCTCTGGAAACACCATATATTTT. Translation gives CASSYRPGVSGNTIYF.

This clone was detected only a few times. The sample holds other DNA sequences that translate to the same CDR3. This rearrangement joins TRBV19 to TRBJ2-1; 8 bases match TRBD1. This CDR3 is built from 17 residues. The germline V gene encodes CDR1 LNHDA and CDR2 SQIVND (reference sequence). Trimming removed 5 bases from V and 9 bases from J; junction bases left unmatched: 18. The CDR3 region is CASSPGAGRTGWGEQFF. Written as DNA, the CDR3 is TGTGCCAGTAGTCCGGGGGCGGGGAGGACAGGGTGGGGTGAGCAGTTCTTC. The full variable domain, with the rest looked up from reference TRBV19 and TRBJ2-1, is DGGITQSPKYLFRKEGQNVTLSCEQNLNHDAMYWYRQDPGQGLRLIYYSQIVNDFQKGDIAEGYSVSREKKESFPLTVTSAQKNPTAFYLCASSPGAGRTGWGEQFFGPGTRLTVL.